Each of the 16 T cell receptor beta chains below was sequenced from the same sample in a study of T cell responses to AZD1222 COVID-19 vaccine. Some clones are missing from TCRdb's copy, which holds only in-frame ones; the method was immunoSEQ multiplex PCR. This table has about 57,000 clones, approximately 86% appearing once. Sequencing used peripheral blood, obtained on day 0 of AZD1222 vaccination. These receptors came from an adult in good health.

The CDR3 coding sequence is TGTGCCAGCAGGGCTGAAGCTTTCTTT. Translating gives CASRAEAFF. V and J are TRBV7-3 and TRBJ1-1; no clear D gene. The CDR3 runs 9 residues. Germline CDR1 is SGHTA and CDR2 is FQGTGA. V was shortened by 6 bases and J by 6 bases, with 2 bases between the two germline ends.

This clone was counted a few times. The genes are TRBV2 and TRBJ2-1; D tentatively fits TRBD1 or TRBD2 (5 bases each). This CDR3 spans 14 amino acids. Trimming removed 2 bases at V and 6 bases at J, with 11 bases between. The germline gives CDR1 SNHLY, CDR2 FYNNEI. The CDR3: CASSEQGVVNEQFF. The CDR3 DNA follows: TGTGCCAGCAGTGAACAGGGAGTGGTCAATGAGCAGTTCTTC. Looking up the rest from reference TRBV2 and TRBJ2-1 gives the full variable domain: EPEVTQTPSHQVTQMGQEVILRCVPISNHLYFYWYRQILGQKVEFLVSFYNNEISEKSEIFDDQFSVERPDGSNFTLKIRSTKLEDSAMYFCASSEQGVVNEQFFGPGTRLTVL.

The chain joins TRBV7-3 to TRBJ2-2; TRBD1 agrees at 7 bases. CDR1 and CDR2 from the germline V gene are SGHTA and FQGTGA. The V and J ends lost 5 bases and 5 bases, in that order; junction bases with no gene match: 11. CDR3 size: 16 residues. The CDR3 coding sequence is TGTGCCAGCAGCCTATCAACAGGGGTCGGTACCGGGGAGCTGTTTTTT. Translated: CASSLSTGVGTGELFF. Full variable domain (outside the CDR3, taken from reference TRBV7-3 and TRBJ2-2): GAGVSQTPSNKVTEKGKYVELRCDPISGHTALYWYRQSLGQGPEFLIYFQGTGAADDSGLPNDRFFAVRPEGSVSTLKIQRTERGDSAVYLCASSLSTGVGTGELFFGEGSRLTVL.

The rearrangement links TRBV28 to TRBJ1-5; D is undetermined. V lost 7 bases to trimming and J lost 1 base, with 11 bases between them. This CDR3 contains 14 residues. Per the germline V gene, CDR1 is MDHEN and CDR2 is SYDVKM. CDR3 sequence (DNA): TGTGCCAGCACCAATGGGTGGAGCAATCAGCCCCAGCATTTT. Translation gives CASTNGWSNQPQHF.

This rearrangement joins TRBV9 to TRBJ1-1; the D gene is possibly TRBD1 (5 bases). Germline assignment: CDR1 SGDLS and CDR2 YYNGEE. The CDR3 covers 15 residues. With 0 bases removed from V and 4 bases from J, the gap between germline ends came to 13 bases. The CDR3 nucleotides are TGTGCCAGCAGCGTAGCCGGGCAGGGAGGCACTGAAGCTTTCTTT. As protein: CASSVAGQGGTEAFF.

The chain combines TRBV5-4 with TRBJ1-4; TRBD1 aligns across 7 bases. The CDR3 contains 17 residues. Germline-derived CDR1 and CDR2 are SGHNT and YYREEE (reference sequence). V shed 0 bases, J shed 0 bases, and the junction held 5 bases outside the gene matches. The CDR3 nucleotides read TGTGCCAGCAGCTTGGGGGACAGATTCGCAACTAATGAAAAACTGTTTTTT. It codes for CASSLGDRFATNEKLFF.

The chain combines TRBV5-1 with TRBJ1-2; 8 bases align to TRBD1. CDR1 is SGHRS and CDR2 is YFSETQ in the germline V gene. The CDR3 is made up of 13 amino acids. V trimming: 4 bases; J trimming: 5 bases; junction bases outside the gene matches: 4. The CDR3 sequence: CASSVRQGYGYTF. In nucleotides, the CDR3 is TGCGCCAGCAGCGTCCGACAGGGGTATGGCTACACCTTC.

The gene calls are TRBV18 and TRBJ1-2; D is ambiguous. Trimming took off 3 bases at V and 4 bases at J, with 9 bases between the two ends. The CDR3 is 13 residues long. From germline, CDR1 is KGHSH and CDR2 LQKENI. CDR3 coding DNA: TGTGCCAGCTCACCGGAGGAATCCTATGGCTACACCTTC. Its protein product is CASSPEESYGYTF.

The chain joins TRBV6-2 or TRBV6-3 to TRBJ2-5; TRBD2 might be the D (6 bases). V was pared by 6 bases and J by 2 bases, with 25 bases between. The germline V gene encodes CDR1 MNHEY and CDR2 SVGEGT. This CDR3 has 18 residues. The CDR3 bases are TGTGCCAGCAGCCTACTCCGTGCGGCGGGGTGGGGTCAAGAGACCCAGTACTTC. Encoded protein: CASSLLRAAGWGQETQYF.

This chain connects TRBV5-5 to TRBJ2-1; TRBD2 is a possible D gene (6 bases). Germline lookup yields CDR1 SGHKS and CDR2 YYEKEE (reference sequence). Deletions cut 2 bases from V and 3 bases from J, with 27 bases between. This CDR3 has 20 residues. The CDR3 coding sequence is TGTGCCAGCAGCTTCTTTGGGCCGACTAGTAATGCAATCGGCTACAATGAGCAGTTCTTC. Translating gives CASSFFGPTSNAIGYNEQFF.

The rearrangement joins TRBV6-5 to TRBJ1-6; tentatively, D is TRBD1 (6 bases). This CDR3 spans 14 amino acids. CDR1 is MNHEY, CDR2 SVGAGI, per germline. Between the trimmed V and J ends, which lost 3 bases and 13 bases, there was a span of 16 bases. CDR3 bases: TGTGCCAGCAGTTATGGGACACGGGGTACCCCCCTCCACTTT. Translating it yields CASSYGTRGTPLHF.

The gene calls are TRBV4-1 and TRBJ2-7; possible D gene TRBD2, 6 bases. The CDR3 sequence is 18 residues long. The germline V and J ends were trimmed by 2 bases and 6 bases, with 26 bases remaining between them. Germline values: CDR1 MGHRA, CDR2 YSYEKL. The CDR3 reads CASSQLQPLAGTYVEQYF. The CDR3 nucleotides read TGCGCCAGCAGCCAACTCCAGCCCTTGGCGGGGACGTACGTCGAGCAGTACTTC.

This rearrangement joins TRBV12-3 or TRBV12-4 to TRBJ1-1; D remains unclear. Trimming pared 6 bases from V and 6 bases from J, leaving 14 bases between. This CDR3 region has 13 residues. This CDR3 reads CASRVDWAAEAFF. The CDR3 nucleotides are TGTGCCAGCAGGGTGGACTGGGCCGCTGAAGCTTTCTTT.

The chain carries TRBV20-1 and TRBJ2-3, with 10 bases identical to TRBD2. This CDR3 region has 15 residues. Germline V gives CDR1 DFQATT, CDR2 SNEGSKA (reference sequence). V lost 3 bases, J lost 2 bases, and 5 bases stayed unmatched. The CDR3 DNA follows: TGCAGTGCTAGTGAGCGGGAGGGCCTCACAGATACGCAGTATTTT. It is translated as CSASEREGLTDTQYF.

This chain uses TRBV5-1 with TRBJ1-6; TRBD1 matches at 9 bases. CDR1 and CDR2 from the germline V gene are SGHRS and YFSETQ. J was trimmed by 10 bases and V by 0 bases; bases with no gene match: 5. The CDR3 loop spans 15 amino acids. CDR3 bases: TGCGCCAGCAGCTTGGGGACAGGGGACGGATCACCCCTCCACTTT. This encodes CASSLGTGDGSPLHF.

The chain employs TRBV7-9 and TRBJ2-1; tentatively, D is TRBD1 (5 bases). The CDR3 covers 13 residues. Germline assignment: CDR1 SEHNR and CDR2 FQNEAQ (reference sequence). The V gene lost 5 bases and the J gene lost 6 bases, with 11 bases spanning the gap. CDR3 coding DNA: TGTGCCAGCAGCCTAGGGGCAAGCAATGAGCAGTTCTTC. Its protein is CASSLGASNEQFF.